These T cell receptor beta chains were read from a single sample in a study of blood T cell repertoires in COVID-19. TCRdb's table, derived via immunoSEQ multiplex PCR, lists solely in-frame clones and lacks some. The sample gives some 530,000 clones, less than 90% of which show up once; roughly 8% is in the top ten. The sample comprised PBMCs or T cells enriched from blood (not recorded which). These TCRs come from a woman aged 55 to 70 who had recovered from COVID-19. The CDR3 runs from the conserved cysteine through the conserved F or W. The D gene is left open where the match is weak. The listing skips clone size in some rows; elsewhere it reads once, few, many or a size class.

d_gene: TRBD2
j_gene: TRBJ2-3
len: 13
abundance: .
v_gene: TRBV29-1
CDR3nt: TGCAGCGGGAGCGGGGGGCCCACAGATACGCAGTATTTT
CDR3aa: CSGSGGPTDTQYF

d_gene: .
j_gene: TRBJ1-5
len: 13
abundance: .
v_gene: TRBV5-8
CDR3nt: TGTGCCAGCAACCGGCGGCTCTCAGAGCCCCAGCATTTT
CDR3aa: CASNRRLSEPQHF

d_gene: .
j_gene: TRBJ1-4
len: 13
abundance: .
v_gene: TRBV5-1
CDR3nt: TGCGCCAGCAGCAACCCGGAGGGTGAAAAACTGTTTTTT
CDR3aa: CASSNPEGEKLFF

d_gene: .
j_gene: TRBJ2-2
len: 13
abundance: once
v_gene: TRBV2
CDR3nt: TGTGCCAGCAGGGACAGTAACACCGGGGAGCTGTTTTTT
CDR3aa: CASRDSNTGELFF

d_gene: .
j_gene: TRBJ1-6
len: 16
abundance: .
v_gene: TRBV19
CDR3nt: TGTGCCAGTAGTATGGGAAGGGGAAGGAGTAATTCACCCCTCCACTTT
CDR3aa: CASSMGRGRSNSPLHF

d_gene: TRBD1
j_gene: TRBJ1-3
len: 14
abundance: .
v_gene: TRBV11-2
CDR3nt: TGTGCCAGCAGCTCGACAGGGCCTGGAAACACCATATATTTT
CDR3aa: CASSSTGPGNTIYF

d_gene: TRBD2
j_gene: TRBJ2-1
len: 14
abundance: .
v_gene: TRBV19
CDR3nt: TGTGCCAGTAGTATCCTAGCGGAGGACGGTGAGCAGTTCTTC
CDR3aa: CASSILAEDGEQFF

d_gene: .
j_gene: TRBJ1-4
len: 15
abundance: .
v_gene: TRBV30
CDR3nt: TGTGCCTGGAGTGGTCTAGGGGTCCCAAATGAAAAACTGTTTTTT
CDR3aa: CAWSGLGVPNEKLFF

d_gene: TRBD1
j_gene: TRBJ2-1
len: 16
abundance: .
v_gene: TRBV6-6
CDR3nt: TGTGCCAGCAGACGCGGACAGGGTAGCTCCTACAATGAGCAGTTCTTC
CDR3aa: CASRRGQGSSYNEQFF

d_gene: .
j_gene: TRBJ2-2
len: 13
abundance: .
v_gene: TRBV3-1/TRBV3-2
CDR3nt: TGTGCCAGCAGCCAGAGGGATCCCGGGGAGCTGTTTTTT
CDR3aa: CASSQRDPGELFF

d_gene: .
j_gene: TRBJ1-2
len: 14
abundance: .
v_gene: TRBV5-1
CDR3nt: TGCGCCAGCAGCTATACAGGAATAGTTAGTGGCTACACCTTC
CDR3aa: CASSYTGIVSGYTF